A single TCR beta chain is shown here with its context. The target of this receptor is not known. No qualities accompany the bases; no much larger clone lies one base away. This sample was included in a study of blood T cell repertoires in COVID-19 (dated by TCRdb to 2018 to 2020). Context from the whole study: The collaborator samples originated in the United States, Italy and Spain and spanned the acute and convalescent phases of COVID-19. The material from the prospective study consisted of cDNA or gDNA derived from T cells, B-cell-depleted T cells, or PBMCs. The dataset comprised deeply sampled blood TCRbeta repertoires from subjects exposed to, actively infected with, or recovered from COVID-19. The repertoires were made available in a free public database intended to serve as a resource for research on the immune response to SARS-CoV-2. Samples came from the ongoing ImmuneRACE study (first 160 participants) plus 1,254 subjects from 6 global collaborators. Sample metadata almost always included a de-identified subject ID, COVID-19 status, age in years and sex. Where available, HLA class I and class II types were taken from metadata supplied by the sample provider and were not determined by assay-based typing. General study outcomes and caveats: The quantity of clinical and demographic metadata differed by source and by participant and was supplied without curation.

TCRbeta CDR3 regions were amplified from genomic DNA using the immunoSEQ Assay, a bias-controlled multiplex PCR. As for the original processing: Nucleated cell counts per sample were estimated from amplification of reference gene primers within the assay. To quantify the absolute abundance of each unique TCRbeta CDR3 rearrangement, sequence reads were collapsed and filtered. For each sample, productive Simpson clonality was calculated as the square root of Simpson's diversity index over productive rearrangements. This immuneACCESS table, as held by TCRdb, lists in-frame sequences with V and J called but not all clones. Of the missing ones, under half trace to an unresolved V gene in checked studies; the others have no known cause. V and J calls and clone size follow that table, whereas D and trimming were derived from the DNA. A total of approximately 180,000 clones appear in this sample, 82% of them only once. 5.2% of the sample is in the top ten clones.

Participants in the prospective study were enrolled through a virtual design, were aged about 18 to 100 years, and lived in 24 United States geographic areas. Cohort assignment in the prospective study relied on participant-reported clinical history from a screening survey and a study questionnaire. Mobile phlebotomists in the prospective study collected whole blood, serum and a nasopharyngeal or oropharyngeal swab from every participant. Additional blood draws and questionnaires over an approximately 2-month period could optionally be provided by prospective study participants. Prospective study blood samples were shipped either frozen or at room temperature before DNA extraction. Ends trimmed: V by 6 bases, J by 4 bases; bases unmatched to a gene: 11. Inclusive of the bounding cysteine and phenylalanine, the CDR3 is 15 residues long. Solely the CDR3 DNA is kept, with 45 bases framed from the first base. Per the germline V gene, SGHRS is the CDR1 and YFSETQ is the CDR2.

The chain uses TRBV5-1 and TRBJ2-7, and 9 bases in between align with TRBD2. The specimen was PBMCs or T cells enriched from blood (not recorded which). The TCR was taken from a woman in her sixties with acute COVID-19. In nucleotide form, the sequence is TGCGCCAGCATACCAGAAGCGGGAGGAAAATACGAGCAGTACTTC. Protein translation: CASIPEAGGKYEQYF. Where the CDR3 stops, the reference TRBV5-1 and TRBJ2-7 genes take over; the full variable domain is KAGVTQTPRYLIKTRGQQVTLSCSPISGHRSVSWYQQTPGQGLQFLFEYFSETQRNKGNFPGRFSGRQFSNSRSEMNVSTLELGDSALYLCASIPEAGGKYEQYFGPGTRLTVT.